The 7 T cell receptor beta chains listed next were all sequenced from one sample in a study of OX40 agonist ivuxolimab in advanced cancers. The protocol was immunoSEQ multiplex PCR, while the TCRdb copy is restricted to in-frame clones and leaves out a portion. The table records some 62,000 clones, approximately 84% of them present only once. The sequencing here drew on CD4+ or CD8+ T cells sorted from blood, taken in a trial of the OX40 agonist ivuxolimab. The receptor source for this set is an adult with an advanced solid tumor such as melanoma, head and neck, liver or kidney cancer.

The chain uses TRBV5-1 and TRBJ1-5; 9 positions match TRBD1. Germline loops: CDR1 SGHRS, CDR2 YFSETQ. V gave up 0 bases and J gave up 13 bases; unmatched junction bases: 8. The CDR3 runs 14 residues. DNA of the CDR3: TGCGCCAGCAGCTTGGGAACGGGGACAGGGCTGCAGCATTTT. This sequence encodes CASSLGTGTGLQHF.

DNA of the CDR3: TGTGCCAGCAGCCCCCACGGGGACCAAGCTTTCTCCTACGAGCAGTACTTC. Its translation: CASSPHGDQAFSYEQYF. This chain links TRBV9 with TRBJ2-7; D could derive from TRBD1 or TRBD2 (5 bases each). Germline CDR1 reads SGDLS; CDR2 reads YYNGEE. Trimming removed 4 bases at V and 0 bases at J, with 20 bases between. The CDR3 length is 17 residues.

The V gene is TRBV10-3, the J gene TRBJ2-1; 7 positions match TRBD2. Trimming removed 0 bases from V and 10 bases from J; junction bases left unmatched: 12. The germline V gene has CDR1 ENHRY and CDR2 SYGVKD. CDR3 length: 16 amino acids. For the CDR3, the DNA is TGTGCCATCAGTGAGTCGTGGGGGAGGGCCGGGCAGGAGCAGTTCTTC. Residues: CAISESWGRAGQEQFF.

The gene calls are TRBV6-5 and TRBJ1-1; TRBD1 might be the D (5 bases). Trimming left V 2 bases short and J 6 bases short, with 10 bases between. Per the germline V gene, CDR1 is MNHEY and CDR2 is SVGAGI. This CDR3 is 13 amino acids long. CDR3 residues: CASSYRSRAEAFF. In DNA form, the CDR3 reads TGTGCCAGCAGTTACAGGAGCAGGGCTGAAGCTTTCTTT.

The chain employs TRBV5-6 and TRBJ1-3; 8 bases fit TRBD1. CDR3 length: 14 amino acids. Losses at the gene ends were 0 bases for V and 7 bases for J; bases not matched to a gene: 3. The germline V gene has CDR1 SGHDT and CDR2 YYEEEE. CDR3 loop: CASSLVTGVNTIYF. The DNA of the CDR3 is TGTGCCAGCAGCTTGGTGACAGGGGTGAACACCATATATTTT.

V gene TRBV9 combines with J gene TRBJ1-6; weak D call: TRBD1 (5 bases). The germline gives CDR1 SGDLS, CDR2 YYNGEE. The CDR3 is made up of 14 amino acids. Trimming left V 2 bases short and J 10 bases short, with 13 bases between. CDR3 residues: CASSVQGWESPLHF. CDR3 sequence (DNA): TGTGCCAGCAGCGTGCAGGGTTGGGAATCACCCCTCCACTTT.

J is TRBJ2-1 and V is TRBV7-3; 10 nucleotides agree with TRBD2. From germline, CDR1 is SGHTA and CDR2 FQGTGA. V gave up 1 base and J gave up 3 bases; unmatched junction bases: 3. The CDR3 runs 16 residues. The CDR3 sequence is CASSLNPSGSYNEQFF. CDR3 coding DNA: TGTGCCAGCAGCTTAAACCCTAGCGGGAGCTACAATGAGCAGTTCTTC.